The rows below give T cell receptor beta chains drawn from one sample of a study of T-cell memory formation after mild COVID-19. TCRdb re-called the 5' RACE reads with MiXCR, one entry per CDR3 protein. The sample consists of more than 450,000 distinct CDR3 sequences, about a sixth of them appearing once. Sequences were obtained from PBMCs or a T cell subset sorted from them (not recorded which). The source of these receptors is an adult woman who had mild COVID-19 (a few samples of this study predate the infection). Cell type and time point are not known. Both conserved end residues are part of each CDR3. D genes are given only for firm matches. Only some rows state a clone size, as once, few, many or a class for expanded clones.

TRBD1 TRBJ2-2 . TRBV19 CASQSGTGGDGELFF TGTGCCAGTCAATCCGGGACAGGGGGCGACGGGGAGCTGTTTTTT
. TRBJ1-5 few TRBV7-2 CASSLAGANQPQHF TGTGCCAGCAGCTTAGCGGGGGCGAATCAGCCCCAGCATTTT
TRBD1 TRBJ2-5 . TRBV7-9 CASSSGQGNLYQETQYF TGTGCCAGCAGCTCGGGACAGGGGAATCTTTACCAAGAGACCCAGTACTTC
. TRBJ2-1 . TRBV7-9 CASSLEALARGVNEQFF TGTGCCAGCAGCTTAGAGGCGCTAGCGCGCGGAGTCAATGAGCAGTTCTTC
TRBD2 TRBJ2-3 . TRBV6-1 CASNSGGGTDTQYF TGTGCCAGCAATAGCGGGGGGGGCACAGATACGCAGTATTTT
. TRBJ2-7 many TRBV25-1 CASGPHAEQYF TGTGCCAGCGGACCGCATGCCGAGCAGTACTTC
. TRBJ1-1 few TRBV30 CAWDRKNTEAFF TGTGCCTGGGACAGAAAGAACACTGAAGCTTTCTTT
. TRBJ2-2 . TRBV20-1 CSARRPRGTGELFF TGCAGTGCTAGGAGGCCCCGGGGCACCGGGGAGCTGTTTTTT
TRBD2 TRBJ2-2 . TRBV7-9 CASRTIPGTSTTGELFF TGTGCCAGCAGAACAATACCCGGGACTAGCACCACCGGGGAGCTGTTTTTT
TRBD1 TRBJ1-5 . TRBV6-1 CASSERKGTESNQPQHF TGTGCCAGCAGTGAAAGAAAAGGGACAGAGAGCAATCAGCCCCAGCATTTT
. TRBJ2-3 few TRBV5-5 CASSFQAPHTQYF TGTGCCAGCAGCTTCCAAGCCCCACATACGCAGTATTTT
TRBD2 TRBJ2-3 . TRBV18 CASSPLVASGDNTQYF TGTGCCAGCTCACCACTGGTTGCTAGCGGGGACAATACGCAGTATTTT
. TRBJ2-1 many TRBV7-9 CASRRDSYNEQFF TGTGCCAGCAGACGAGACTCCTACAATGAGCAGTTCTTC
. TRBJ2-1 few TRBV7-9 CASSFSELNNEQFF TGTGCCAGCAGCTTCAGTGAGCTTAACAATGAGCAGTTCTTC
TRBD1 TRBJ2-1 . TRBV12-3/TRBV12-4 CASSPWDRAHYNEQFF TGTGCCAGCAGTCCCTGGGACAGGGCCCACTACAATGAGCAGTTCTTC
. TRBJ2-3 . TRBV18 CASSPPRFTDTQYF TGTGCCAGCTCACCACCACGGTTCACAGATACGCAGTATTTT
TRBD1 TRBJ2-1 . TRBV12-3/TRBV12-4 CASARPGQGDREQFF TGTGCCAGCGCCAGGCCGGGACAGGGGGATCGTGAGCAGTTCTTC
. TRBJ2-7 . TRBV29-1 CSVQAQGTDDEQYF TGCAGCGTTCAAGCCCAGGGTACCGACGACGAGCAGTACTTC
. TRBJ2-4 many TRBV29-1 CSVDSGISAKNIQYF TGCAGCGTTGATTCTGGCATATCAGCCAAAAACATTCAGTACTTC
TRBD2 TRBJ2-3 few TRBV7-9 CASSLLSGLAGRDTQYF TGTGCCAGCAGCTTACTTTCGGGATTAGCGGGAAGAGATACGCAGTATTTT
. TRBJ2-5 few TRBV5-5 CASSHFQETQYF TGTGCCAGCAGCCACTTCCAAGAGACCCAGTACTTC
. TRBJ2-1 few TRBV6-5 CASSTNGAYNEQFF TGTGCCAGCAGTACGAATGGCGCCTACAATGAGCAGTTCTTC
. TRBJ2-7 few TRBV5-5 CASSLFQGSYEQYF TGTGCCAGCAGCTTGTTCCAGGGTTCCTACGAGCAGTACTTC
. TRBJ1-2 . TRBV5-1 CASSLDVSRAGGYTF TGCGCCAGCAGCTTGGATGTATCCAGAGCGGGTGGCTACACCTTC
. TRBJ2-7 few TRBV12-3/TRBV12-4 CASRGKGWQSGYEQYF TGTGCCAGCAGGGGGAAAGGATGGCAGTCAGGGTACGAGCAGTACTTC
. TRBJ2-7 many TRBV4-3 CASSQEVGVYEQYF TGCGCCAGCAGCCAAGAAGTGGGAGTCTACGAGCAGTACTTC
. TRBJ1-1 many TRBV5-1 CASSLGSVNTEAFF TGCGCCAGCAGCTTGGGGTCAGTAAACACTGAAGCTTTCTTT
. TRBJ2-7 . TRBV7-6 CASSADATYEQYF TGTGCCAGTTCAGCGGACGCTACCTACGAGCAGTACTTC